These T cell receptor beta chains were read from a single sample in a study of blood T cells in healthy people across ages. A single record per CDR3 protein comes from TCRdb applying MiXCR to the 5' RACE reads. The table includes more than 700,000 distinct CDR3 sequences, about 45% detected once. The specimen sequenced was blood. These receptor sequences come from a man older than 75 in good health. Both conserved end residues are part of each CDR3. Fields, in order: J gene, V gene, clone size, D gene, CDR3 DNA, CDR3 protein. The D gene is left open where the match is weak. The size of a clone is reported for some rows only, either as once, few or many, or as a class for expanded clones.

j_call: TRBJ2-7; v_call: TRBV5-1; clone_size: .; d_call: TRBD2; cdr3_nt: TGCGCCAGCAGCTGGGAGGGGACCTACGAGCAGTACTTC; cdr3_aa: CASSWEGTYEQYF
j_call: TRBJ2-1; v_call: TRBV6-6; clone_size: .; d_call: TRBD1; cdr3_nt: TGTGCCAGCAGTTACTCAGCCCCGACAGGGATCTACAATGAGCAGTTCTTC; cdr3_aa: CASSYSAPTGIYNEQFF
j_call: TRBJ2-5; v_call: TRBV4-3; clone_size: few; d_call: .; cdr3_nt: TGCGCCAGCAGCCAAGATACCGGGAGAGAGACCCAGTACTTC; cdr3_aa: CASSQDTGRETQYF
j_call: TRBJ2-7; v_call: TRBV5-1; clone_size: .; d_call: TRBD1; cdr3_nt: TGCGCCAGCAGCGAGGGACAGGGGATTGGCTACGAGCAGTACTTC; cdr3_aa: CASSEGQGIGYEQYF
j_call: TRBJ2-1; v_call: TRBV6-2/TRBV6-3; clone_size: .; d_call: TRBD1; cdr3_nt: TGTGCCAGCAACTACCCAGGGGGCGCCTACAATGAGCAGTTCTTC; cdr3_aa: CASNYPGGAYNEQFF
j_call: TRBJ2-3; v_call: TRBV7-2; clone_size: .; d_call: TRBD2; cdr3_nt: TGTGCCAGCACCACAAGGACTAGCGGTAGTCGCACAGATACGCAGTATTTT; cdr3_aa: CASTTRTSGSRTDTQYF
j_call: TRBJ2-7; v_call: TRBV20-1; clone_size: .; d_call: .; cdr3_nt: TGCAGTGCTAGCCGCCCGGGACATCTAGAGAGGACCTACGAGCAGTACTTC; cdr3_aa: CSASRPGHLERTYEQYF
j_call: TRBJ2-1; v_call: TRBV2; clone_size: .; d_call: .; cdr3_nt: TGTGCCAGCACCACCCTGTCTGAGCAGTTCTTC; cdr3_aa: CASTTLSEQFF
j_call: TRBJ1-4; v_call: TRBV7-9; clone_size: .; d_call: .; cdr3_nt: TGTGCCAGCAGCTTAGGATCGGGAGAGATGGAAAAACTGTTTTTT; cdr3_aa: CASSLGSGEMEKLFF
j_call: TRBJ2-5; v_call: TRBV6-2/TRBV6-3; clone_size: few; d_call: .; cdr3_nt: TGTGCCAGCAGTTACTCGATTCTTATAGAGACCCAGTACTTC; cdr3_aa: CASSYSILIETQYF
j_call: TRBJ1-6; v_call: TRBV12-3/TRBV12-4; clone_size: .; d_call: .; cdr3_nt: TGTGCCGGCAGTTTATCGGGGTTTAATAATTCACCCCTCCACTTT; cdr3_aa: CAGSLSGFNNSPLHF
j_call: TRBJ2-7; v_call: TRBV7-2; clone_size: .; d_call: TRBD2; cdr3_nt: TGTGCCAGCAGCTTCACTAGCGGGGGGCCAGCTTACGAGCAGTACTTC; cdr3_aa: CASSFTSGGPAYEQYF
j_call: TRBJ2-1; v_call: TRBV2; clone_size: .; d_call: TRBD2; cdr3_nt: TGTGCCAGCAGTGAAGACGCTATAGCGGGAGCTAAGGAGCAGTTCTTC; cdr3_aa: CASSEDAIAGAKEQFF
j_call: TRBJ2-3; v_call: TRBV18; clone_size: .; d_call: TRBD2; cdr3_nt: TGTGCCAGCTCATCAGCGGGAGGGCCGTACGATACGCAGTATTTT; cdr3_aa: CASSSAGGPYDTQYF
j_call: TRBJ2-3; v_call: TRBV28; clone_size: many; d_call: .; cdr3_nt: TGTGCCAGCAGTTTAGGGTTACTCCGCGATCTCACAGATACGCAGTATTTT; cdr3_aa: CASSLGLLRDLTDTQYF
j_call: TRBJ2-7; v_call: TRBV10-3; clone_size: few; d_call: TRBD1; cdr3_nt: TGTGCCATCAGTGTAAATTCCGCGGGACAGGGGTCCAACGAGCAGTACTTC; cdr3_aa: CAISVNSAGQGSNEQYF
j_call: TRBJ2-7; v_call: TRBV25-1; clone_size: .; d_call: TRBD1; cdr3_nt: TGTGCCAGCAGTGGAGGACAGGGGTCATCCTACGAGCAGTACTTC; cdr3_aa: CASSGGQGSSYEQYF
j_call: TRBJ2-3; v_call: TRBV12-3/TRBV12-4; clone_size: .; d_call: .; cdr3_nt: TGTGCCAGCAGTTTGGCCTACATCACAGATACGCAGTATTTT; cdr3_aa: CASSLAYITDTQYF
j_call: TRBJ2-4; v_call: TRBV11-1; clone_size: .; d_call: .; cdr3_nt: TGTGCCAGCAGCCCGATAAACTCCGTGGCCAAAAACATTCAGTACTTC; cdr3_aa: CASSPINSVAKNIQYF
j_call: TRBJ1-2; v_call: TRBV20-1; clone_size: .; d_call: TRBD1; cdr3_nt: TGCAGTGCTAGAGCTAGGCCTTCGTACCGGGACAGGGCCTATGCTAACTATGGCTACACCTTC; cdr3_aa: CSARARPSYRDRAYANYGYTF